This record covers a single T cell receptor beta chain. Sorting used thawed, overnight-rested PBMC stained with anti-CD3, a viability dye and GMM-loaded CD1B tetramer. The lipid loaded on the CD1B tetramers was C32 glucose monomycolate from Rhodococcus equi. Chain pairing is unknown; alpha and beta were sequenced separately. Libraries were prepared by immunoSEQ multiplex PCR; TCRdb keeps only in-frame clonotypes and omits some of them. The sample holds 60,000 or so clones, about four fifths seen once. The record originates from a study of T cells in tuberculosis. This CDR3 is 15 amino acids long. Per germline, CDR1 KGHSH and CDR2 LQKENI. With 2 bases removed from V and 8 bases from J, the gap between germline ends came to 16 bases.

The rearrangement uses TRBV18 and TRBJ2-1; TRBD2 might be the D (6 bases). Input material: CD1b-GMM tetramer-negative cells sorted from PBMCs. The receptor was isolated from an adult woman with latent tuberculosis. CDR3 coding DNA: TGTGCCAGCTCACCATGGGGCGGGGCCAGAGATGAGCAGTTCTTC. The encoded protein is CASSPWGGARDEQFF.